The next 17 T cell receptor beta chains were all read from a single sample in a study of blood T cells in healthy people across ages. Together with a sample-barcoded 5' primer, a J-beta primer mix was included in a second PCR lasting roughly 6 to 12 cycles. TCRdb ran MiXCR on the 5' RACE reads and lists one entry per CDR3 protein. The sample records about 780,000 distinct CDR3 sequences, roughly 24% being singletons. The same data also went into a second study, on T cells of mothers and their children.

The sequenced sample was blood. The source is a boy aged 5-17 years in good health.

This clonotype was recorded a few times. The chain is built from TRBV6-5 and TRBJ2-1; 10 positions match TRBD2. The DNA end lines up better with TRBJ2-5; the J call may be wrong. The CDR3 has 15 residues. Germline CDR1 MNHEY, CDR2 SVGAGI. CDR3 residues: CASSPSGGAIETQYF. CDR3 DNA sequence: TGTGCCAGCAGCCCGAGCGGGGGGGCCATTGAGACCCAGTACTTC.

The CDR3 is CASSLGVAGGGDEQFF. DNA of the CDR3: TGCGCCAGCAGCTTGGGGGTAGCGGGGGGAGGTGATGAGCAGTTCTTC. V gene TRBV5-1 combines with J gene TRBJ2-1; TRBD2 matches at 10 bases. The CDR3 has 16 amino acids. CDR1 is SGHRS and CDR2 is YFSETQ in the germline V gene. V was pared by 0 bases and J by 8 bases, with 8 bases of the junction left unmatched.

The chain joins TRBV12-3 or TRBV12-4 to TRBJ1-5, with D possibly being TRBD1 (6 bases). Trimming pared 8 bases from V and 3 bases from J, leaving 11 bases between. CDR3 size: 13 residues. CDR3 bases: TGTGCCAGCCAGACAGGAACCAATCAGCCCCAGCATTTT. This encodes CASQTGTNQPQHF.

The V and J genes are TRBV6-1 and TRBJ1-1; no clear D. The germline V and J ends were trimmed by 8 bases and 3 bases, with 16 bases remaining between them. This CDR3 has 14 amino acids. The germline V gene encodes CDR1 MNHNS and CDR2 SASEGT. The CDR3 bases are TGTGCCAGCTTCAAACGACCCCGGGACACTGAAGCTTTCTTT. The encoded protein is CASFKRPRDTEAFF.

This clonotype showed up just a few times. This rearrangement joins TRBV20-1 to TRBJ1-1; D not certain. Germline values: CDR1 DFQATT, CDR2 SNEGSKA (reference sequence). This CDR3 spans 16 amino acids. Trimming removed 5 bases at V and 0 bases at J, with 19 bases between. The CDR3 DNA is TGCAGTGCTCCTTGGGCCTTCCTCGGATTGAACACTGAAGCTTTCTTT. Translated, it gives CSAPWAFLGLNTEAFF.

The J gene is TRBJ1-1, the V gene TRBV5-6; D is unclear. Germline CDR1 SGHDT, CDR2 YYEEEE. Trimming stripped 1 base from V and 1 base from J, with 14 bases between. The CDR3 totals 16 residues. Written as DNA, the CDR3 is TGTGCCAGCAGCTTGTGGGTCCGCGGGGAGAACACTGAAGCTTTCTTT. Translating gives CASSLWVRGENTEAFF. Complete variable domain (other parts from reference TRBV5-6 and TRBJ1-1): DAGVTQSPTHLIKTRGQQVTLRCSPKSGHDTVSWYQQALGQGPQFIFQYYEEEERQRGNFPDRFSGHQFPNYSSELNVNALLLGDSALYLCASSLWVRGENTEAFFGQGTRLTVV.

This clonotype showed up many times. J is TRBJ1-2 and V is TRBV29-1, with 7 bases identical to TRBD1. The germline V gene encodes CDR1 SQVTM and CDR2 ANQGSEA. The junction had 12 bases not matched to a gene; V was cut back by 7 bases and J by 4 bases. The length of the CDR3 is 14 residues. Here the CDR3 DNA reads TGCAGCGCCAACCTTGGACAGGACCCCTATGGCTACACCTTC. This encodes CSANLGQDPYGYTF. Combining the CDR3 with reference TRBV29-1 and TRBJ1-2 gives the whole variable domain SAVISQKPSRDICQRGTSLTIQCQVDSQVTMMFWYRQQPGQSLTLIATANQGSEATYESGFVIDKFPISRPNLTFSTLTVSNMSPEDSSIYLCSANLGQDPYGYTFGSGTRLTVV.

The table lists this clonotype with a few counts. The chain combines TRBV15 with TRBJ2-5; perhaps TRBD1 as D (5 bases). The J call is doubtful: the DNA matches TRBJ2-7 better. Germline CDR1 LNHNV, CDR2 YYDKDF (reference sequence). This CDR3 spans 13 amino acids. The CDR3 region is CATMSQGGDEQYF. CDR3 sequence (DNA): TGTGCCACCATGTCTCAGGGTGGGGACGAGCAGTACTTC.

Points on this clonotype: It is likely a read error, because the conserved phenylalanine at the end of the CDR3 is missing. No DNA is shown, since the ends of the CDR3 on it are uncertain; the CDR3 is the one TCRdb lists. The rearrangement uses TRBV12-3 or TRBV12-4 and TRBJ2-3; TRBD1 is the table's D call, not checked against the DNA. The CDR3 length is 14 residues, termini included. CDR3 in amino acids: CASNARETSDTQYS.

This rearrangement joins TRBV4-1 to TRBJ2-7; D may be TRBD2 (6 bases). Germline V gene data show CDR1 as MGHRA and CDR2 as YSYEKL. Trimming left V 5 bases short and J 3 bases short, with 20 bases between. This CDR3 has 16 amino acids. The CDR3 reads CASSKTPGTENYEQYF. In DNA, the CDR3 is TGCGCCAGCAGCAAAACTCCCGGGACTGAGAACTACGAGCAGTACTTC.

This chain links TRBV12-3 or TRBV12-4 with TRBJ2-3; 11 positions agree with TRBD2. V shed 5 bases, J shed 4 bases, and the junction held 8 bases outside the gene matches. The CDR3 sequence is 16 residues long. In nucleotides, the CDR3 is TGTGCCAGCAGTACCCGACTAGCGGGGAGGGCAGATACGCAGTATTTT. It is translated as CASSTRLAGRADTQYF.

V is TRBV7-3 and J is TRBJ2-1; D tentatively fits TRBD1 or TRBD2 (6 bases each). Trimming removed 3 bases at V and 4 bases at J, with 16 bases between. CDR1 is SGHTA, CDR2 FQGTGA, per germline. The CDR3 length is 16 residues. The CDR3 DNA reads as TGTGCCAGCAGCTTGATCGCAGGGGAGGTATACAATGAGCAGTTCTTC. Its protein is CASSLIAGEVYNEQFF.

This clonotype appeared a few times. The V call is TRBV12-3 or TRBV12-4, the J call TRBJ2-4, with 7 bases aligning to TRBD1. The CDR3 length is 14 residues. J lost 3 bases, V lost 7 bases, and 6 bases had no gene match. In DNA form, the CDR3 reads TGTGCCAGCAAAGACAGGGTTGGCAAAAACATTCAGTACTTC. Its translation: CASKDRVGKNIQYF.

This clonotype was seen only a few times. The chain's CDR3 is CATSDAGQGDIETQYF. The CDR3 DNA sequence: TGTGCCACCAGTGACGCGGGACAGGGGGATATAGAGACCCAGTACTTC. The chain recombines TRBV24-1 with TRBJ2-5, with 11 bases lining up with TRBD1. The CDR3 runs 16 residues. V lost 4 bases, J lost 4 bases, and 7 bases stayed unmatched. Germline-derived CDR1 and CDR2 are KGHDR and SFDVKD.

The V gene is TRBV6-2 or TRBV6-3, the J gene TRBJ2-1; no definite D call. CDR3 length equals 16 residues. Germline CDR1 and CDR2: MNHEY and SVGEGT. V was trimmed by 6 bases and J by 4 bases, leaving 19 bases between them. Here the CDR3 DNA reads TGTGCCAGCAGCCCTTCCTTGTGGGAATCTTACAATGAGCAGTTCTTC. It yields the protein CASSPSLWESYNEQFF.

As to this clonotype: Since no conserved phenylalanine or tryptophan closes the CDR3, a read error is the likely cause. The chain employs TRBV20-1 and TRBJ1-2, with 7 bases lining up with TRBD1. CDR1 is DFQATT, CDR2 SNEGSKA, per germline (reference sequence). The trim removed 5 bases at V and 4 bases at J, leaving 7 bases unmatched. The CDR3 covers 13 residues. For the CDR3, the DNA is TGCAGTGCTGAGGAGGGGGCGACCTATGGCTACACCTCC. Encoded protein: CSAEEGATYGYTS.

CDR3 amino acids: CASGHERIIETQYF. CDR3 DNA sequence: TGTGCCAGCGGACACGAGAGAATTATCGAGACCCAGTACTTC. The chain joins TRBV12-3 or TRBV12-4 to TRBJ2-1, with D maybe TRBD1 (5 bases). Near its end, the DNA agrees better with TRBJ2-5, so the J call may be wrong. This CDR3 has 14 amino acids.